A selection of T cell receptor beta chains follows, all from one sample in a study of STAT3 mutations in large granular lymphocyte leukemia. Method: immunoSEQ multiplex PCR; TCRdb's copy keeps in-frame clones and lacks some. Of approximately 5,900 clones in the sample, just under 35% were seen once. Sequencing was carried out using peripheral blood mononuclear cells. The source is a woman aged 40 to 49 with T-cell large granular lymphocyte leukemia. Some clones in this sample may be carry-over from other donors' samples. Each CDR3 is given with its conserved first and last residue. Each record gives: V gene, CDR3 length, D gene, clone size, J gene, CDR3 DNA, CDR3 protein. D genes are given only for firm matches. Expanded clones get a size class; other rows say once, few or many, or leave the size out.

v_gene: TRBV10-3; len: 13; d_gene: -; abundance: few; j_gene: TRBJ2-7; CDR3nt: TGTGCCATCAGGGGAGCTAATTTAGGCGAGCAGTACTTC; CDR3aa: CAIRGANLGEQYF
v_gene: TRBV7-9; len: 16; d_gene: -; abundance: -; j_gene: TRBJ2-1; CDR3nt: TGTGCCAGCAGCTTAGTAGCTGCGGTCTCCTACAATGAGCAGTTCTTC; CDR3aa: CASSLVAAVSYNEQFF
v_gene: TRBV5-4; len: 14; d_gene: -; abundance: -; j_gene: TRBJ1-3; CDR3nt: TGTGCCAGCAGCTTGGATCGGGTCGGGGACACCATATATTTT; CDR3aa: CASSLDRVGDTIYF
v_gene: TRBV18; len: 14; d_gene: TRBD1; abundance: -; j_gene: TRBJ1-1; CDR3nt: TGTGCCAGCTCACCCCTTAGACAGGGGGCAGAAGCTTTCTTT; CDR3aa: CASSPLRQGAEAFF
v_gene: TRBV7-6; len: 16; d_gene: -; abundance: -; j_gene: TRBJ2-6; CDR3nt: TGTGCCAGCAGCCCCGGCGGAATCGCTGGGGCCAACGTCCTGACTTTC; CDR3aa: CASSPGGIAGANVLTF
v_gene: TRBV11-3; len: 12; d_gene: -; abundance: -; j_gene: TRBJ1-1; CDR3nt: TGTGCCAGCAGCCCGACGAACACTGAAGCTTTCTTT; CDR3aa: CASSPTNTEAFF
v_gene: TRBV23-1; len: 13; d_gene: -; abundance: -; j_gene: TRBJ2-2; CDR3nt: TGCGCCAGCACCCCCAGGGAAGCCGGGGAGCTGTTTTTT; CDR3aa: CASTPREAGELFF
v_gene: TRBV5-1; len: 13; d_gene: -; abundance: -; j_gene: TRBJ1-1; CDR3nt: TGCGCCAGCAGCTTGGACGTAGGGACTGAAGCTTTCTTT; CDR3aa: CASSLDVGTEAFF
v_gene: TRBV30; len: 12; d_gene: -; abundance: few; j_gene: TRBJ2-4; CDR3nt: TGTGCCTGGAGTATACCAAAAGGAGTTCAGTACTTC; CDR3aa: CAWSIPKGVQYF
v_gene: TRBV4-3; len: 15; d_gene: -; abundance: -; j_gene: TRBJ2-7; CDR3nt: TGCGCCAGCAGCCAAGATATTGCCGGCTCCTACGAGCAGTACTTC; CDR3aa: CASSQDIAGSYEQYF
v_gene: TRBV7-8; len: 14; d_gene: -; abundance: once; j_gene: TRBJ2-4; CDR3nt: TGTGCCAGCAGCCCCCGGTTGGGGGGCAACATTCAGTACTTC; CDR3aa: CASSPRLGGNIQYF
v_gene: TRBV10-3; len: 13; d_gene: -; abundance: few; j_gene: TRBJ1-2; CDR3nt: TGTGCCATCAGTGAGAGGGGTGAGGAGCCTTACACCTTC; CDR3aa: CAISERGEEPYTF
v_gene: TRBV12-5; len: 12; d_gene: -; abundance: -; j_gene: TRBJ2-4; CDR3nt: TGTGCTAGTGGATCAGCCAAAAACATTCAGTACTTC; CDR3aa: CASGSAKNIQYF
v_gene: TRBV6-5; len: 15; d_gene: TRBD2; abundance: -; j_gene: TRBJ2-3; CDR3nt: TGTGCCAGCGAAAGCGGGGGGGCCGGCACAGATACGCAGTATTTT; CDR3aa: CASESGGAGTDTQYF
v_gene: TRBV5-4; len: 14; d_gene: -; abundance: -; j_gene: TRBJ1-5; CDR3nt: TGTGCCAGCAGCTTGGATGGAGGGAGGCAGCCCCAGCATTTT; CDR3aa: CASSLDGGRQPQHF
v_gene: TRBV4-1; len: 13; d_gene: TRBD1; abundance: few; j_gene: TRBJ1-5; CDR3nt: TGCGCCAGCTCGGGACAGATTAATCAGCCCCAGCATTTT; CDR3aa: CASSGQINQPQHF
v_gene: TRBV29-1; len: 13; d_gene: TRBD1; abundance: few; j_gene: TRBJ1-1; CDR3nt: TGCAGCGTAGTAGGACAGGGTAGATCTGAAGCTTTCTTT; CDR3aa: CSVVGQGRSEAFF
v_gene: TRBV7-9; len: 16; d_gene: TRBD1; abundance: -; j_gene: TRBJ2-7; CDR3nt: TGTGCCAGCAGCTCGCAGGGGACAGGTAACGAGGACGAGCAGTACTTC; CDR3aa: CASSSQGTGNEDEQYF
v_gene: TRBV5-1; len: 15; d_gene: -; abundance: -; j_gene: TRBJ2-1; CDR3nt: TGCGCCAGCAGCTTGCGGACTACCATTGGGAATGAGCAGTTCTTC; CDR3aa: CASSLRTTIGNEQFF
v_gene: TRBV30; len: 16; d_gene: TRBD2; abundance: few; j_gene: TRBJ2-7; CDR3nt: TGTGCCTGGAGCACAACCGGGACTAGCCGATCCTACGAGCAGTACTTC; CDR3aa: CAWSTTGTSRSYEQYF
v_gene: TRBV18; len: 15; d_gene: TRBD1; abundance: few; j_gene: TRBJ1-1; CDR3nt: TGTGCCAGCTCACCCATCCAGGGGGGTGGGACTGAAGCTTTCTTT; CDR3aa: CASSPIQGGGTEAFF
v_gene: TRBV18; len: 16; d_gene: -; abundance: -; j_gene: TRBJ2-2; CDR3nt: TGTGCCAGCTCACCACGTCTGGACAGGAACACCGGGGAGCTGTTTTTT; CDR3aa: CASSPRLDRNTGELFF
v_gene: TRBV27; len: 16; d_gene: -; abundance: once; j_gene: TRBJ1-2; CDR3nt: TGTGCCAGCAGTTTATATCGGCGGACCGGGCTCTATGGCTACACCTTC; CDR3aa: CASSLYRRTGLYGYTF
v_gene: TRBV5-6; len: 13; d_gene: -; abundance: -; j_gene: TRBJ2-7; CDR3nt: TGTGCCAGCAGCTTGTCCTACACCTACGAGCAGTACTTC; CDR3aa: CASSLSYTYEQYF
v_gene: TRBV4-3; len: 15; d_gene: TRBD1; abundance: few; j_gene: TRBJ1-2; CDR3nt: TGCGCCAGCAGCGGCTACAGGGGGACCCACTATGGCTACACCTTC; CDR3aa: CASSGYRGTHYGYTF
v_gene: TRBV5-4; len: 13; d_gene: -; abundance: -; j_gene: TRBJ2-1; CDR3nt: TGTGCCAGCAGCTTGGCCCTTAACAATGAGCAGTTCTTC; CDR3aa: CASSLALNNEQFF
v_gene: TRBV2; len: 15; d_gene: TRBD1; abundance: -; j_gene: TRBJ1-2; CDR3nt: TGTGCCAGCAGCGTGACCGGGACAGATATATATGGCTACACCTTC; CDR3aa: CASSVTGTDIYGYTF
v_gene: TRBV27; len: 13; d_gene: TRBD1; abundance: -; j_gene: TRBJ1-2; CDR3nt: TGTGCCAGCAGTTTAAGGGCAGGGGGAGGCTACACCTTC; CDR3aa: CASSLRAGGGYTF
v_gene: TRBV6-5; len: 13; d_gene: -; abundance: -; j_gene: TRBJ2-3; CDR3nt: TGTGCCAGCAGTGGGGCTGGCACAGATACGCAGTATTTT; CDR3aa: CASSGAGTDTQYF
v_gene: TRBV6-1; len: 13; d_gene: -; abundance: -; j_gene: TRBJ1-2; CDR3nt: TGTGCCAGCAGTGAAATGCCAGCGTATGGCTACACCTTC; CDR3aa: CASSEMPAYGYTF
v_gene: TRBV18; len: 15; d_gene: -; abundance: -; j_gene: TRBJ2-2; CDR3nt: TGTGCCAGCTCACCACAACGGGGGAACACCGGGGAGCTGTTTTTT; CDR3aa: CASSPQRGNTGELFF
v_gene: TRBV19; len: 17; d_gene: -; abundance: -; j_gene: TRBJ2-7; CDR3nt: TGTGCCAGTACCGACCGGACCCCTATGCGCGGGCCCGTCGAGCAGTACTTC; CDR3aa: CASTDRTPMRGPVEQYF
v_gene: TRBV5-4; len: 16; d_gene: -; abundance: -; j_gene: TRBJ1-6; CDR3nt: TGTGCCAGCAGCTTGGGTAATTGGGAGATCAATTCACCCCTCCACTTT; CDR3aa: CASSLGNWEINSPLHF
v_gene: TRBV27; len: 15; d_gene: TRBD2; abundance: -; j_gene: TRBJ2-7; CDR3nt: TGTGCCAGCAGTCCCGAACGCGGGAGGTCCTACGAGCAGTACTTC; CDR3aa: CASSPERGRSYEQYF
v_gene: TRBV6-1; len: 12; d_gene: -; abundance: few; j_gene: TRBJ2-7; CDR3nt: TGTGCCAGCAGTCCACAGGACTACGAGCAGTACTTC; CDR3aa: CASSPQDYEQYF
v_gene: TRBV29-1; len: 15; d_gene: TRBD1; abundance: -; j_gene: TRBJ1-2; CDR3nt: TGCAGCGTTGAACTCGGACAGGGGATCAGGAATGGCTACACCTTC; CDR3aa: CSVELGQGIRNGYTF
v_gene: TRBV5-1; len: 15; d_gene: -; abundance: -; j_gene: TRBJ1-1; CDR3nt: TGCGCCAGCAGCTTGTCACCAAGCATGAACACTGAAGCTTTCTTT; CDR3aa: CASSLSPSMNTEAFF
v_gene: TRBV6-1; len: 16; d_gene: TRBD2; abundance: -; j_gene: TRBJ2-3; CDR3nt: TGTGCCAGCAGTGATGACCTTAGCGGGTACACAGATACGCAGTATTTT; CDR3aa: CASSDDLSGYTDTQYF
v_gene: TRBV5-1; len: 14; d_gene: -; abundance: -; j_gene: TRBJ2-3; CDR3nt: TGCGCCAGCAGCGGACCTGACAGGCTGGATACGCAGTATTTT; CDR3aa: CASSGPDRLDTQYF
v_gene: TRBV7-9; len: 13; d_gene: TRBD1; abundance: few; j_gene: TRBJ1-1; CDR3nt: TGTGCCAGCAGCCGACAGGGGAGGACTGAAGCTTTCTTT; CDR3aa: CASSRQGRTEAFF
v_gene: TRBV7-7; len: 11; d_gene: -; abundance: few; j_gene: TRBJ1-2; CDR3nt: TGTGCTAGCAGCTTAGCGGGACACTACACCTTC; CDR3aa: CASSLAGHYTF
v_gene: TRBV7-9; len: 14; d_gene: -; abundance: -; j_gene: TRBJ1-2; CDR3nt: TGTGCCAGCAGCTTATCGGGCAGTAACTATGGCTACACCTTC; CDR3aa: CASSLSGSNYGYTF
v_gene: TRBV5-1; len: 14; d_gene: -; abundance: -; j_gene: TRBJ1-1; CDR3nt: TGCGCCAGCAGCTTGCGCAATACGAACACTGAAGCTTTCTTT; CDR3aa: CASSLRNTNTEAFF
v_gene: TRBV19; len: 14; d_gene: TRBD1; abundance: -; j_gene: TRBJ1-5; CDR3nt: TGTGCCAGTAGCTTGCGGGACAGGGGACAGCCCCAGCATTTT; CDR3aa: CASSLRDRGQPQHF
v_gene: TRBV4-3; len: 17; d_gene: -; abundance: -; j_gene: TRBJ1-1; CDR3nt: TGCGCCAGCAGCCAAGATTCCGTCTCGGGGATCGGACGTGAAGCTTTCTTT; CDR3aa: CASSQDSVSGIGREAFF
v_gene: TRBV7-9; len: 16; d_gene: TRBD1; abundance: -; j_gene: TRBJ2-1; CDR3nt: TGTGCCAGCAGCTCAACCGGGACAGGGGGAAACAATGAGCAGTTCTTC; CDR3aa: CASSSTGTGGNNEQFF
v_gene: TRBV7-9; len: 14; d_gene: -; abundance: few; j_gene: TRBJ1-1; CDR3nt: TGTGCCAGCAGCTTAGAACCGGGACCGGCTGAAGCTTTCTTT; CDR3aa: CASSLEPGPAEAFF
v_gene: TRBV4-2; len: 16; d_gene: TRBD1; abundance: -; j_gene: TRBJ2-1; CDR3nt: TGTGCCAGCAGCCAAACTCCGGGACAGGGTGTGAATGAGCAGTTCTTC; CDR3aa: CASSQTPGQGVNEQFF
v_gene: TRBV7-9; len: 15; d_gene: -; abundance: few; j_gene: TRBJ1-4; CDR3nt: TGTGCCAGCAGCATGCCGACAGGAGATAATGAAAAACTGTTTTTT; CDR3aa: CASSMPTGDNEKLFF
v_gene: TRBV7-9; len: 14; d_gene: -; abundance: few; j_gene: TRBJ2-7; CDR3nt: TGTGCCTTCGGAAGGGACGGAAGCTCCTACGAGCAGTACTTC; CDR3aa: CAFGRDGSSYEQYF
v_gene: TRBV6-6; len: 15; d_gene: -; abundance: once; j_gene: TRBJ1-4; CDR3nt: TGTGCCAGCAGTGAGACAGCCGCAGGTGGTGAAAAACTGTTTTTT; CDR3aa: CASSETAAGGEKLFF
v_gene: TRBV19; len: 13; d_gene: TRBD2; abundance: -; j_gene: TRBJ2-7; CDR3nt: TGTGCCAGTAGTTCCCAACGGGGGGATGAGCAGTACTTC; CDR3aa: CASSSQRGDEQYF
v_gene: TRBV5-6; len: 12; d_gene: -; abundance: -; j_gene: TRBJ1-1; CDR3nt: TGTGCCAGCAGCCCGGGGAGTACTGAAGCTTTCTTT; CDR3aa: CASSPGSTEAFF
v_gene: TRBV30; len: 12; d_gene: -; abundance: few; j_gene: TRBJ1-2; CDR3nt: TGTGCCTGGAGTCCGGGGTTGGGAGGCTACACCTTC; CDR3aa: CAWSPGLGGYTF
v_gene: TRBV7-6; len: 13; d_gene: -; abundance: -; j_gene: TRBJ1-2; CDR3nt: TGTGCCAGCAGCCCCCAGGGGTCCTATGGCTACACCTTC; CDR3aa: CASSPQGSYGYTF
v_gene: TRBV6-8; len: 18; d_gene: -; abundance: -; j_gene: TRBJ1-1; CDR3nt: TGTGCCAGCAGTTACGTTCTAGTCGTTGCAGGCGCGAACACTGAAGCTTTCTTT; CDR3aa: CASSYVLVVAGANTEAFF